This record covers a single T cell receptor (beta chain). This record comes from a study of patients and donors after allogeneic stem cell transplantation. V lost 0 bases and J lost 0, with 8 bases in between. This CDR3 comprises 15 residues. Germline loops: CDR1 SEHNR, CDR2 FQNEAQ (reference sequence). MiXCR was run by TCRdb on the RT-PCR reads, yielding one entry per CDR3 protein. The data contain under 30,000 distinct CDR3 sequences, about 30% of them singletons. The chain employs TRBV7-9 and TRBJ1-2, with unresolved D. The clonotype originates from a human donor who was either an allogeneic HSCT recipient or a stem cell or donor lymphocyte infusion donor (not recorded which). It is not recorded whose cells these are; they may come from a transplant donor. Sequencing was done on a sample of blood, either unsorted or a sorted T cell fraction (not recorded which). The CDR3 loop reads CASSLALTPNYGYTF. Here the CDR3 DNA reads TGTGCCAGCAGCTTAGCCCTGACACCTAACTATGGCTACACCTTC. Supplemented by reference TRBV7-9 and TRBJ1-2, the full variable domain reads DTGVSQNPRHKITKRGQNVTFRCDPISEHNRLYWYRQTLGQGPEFLTYFQNEAQLEKSRLLSDRFSAERPKGSFSTLEIQRTEQGDSAMYLCASSLALTPNYGYTFGSGTRLTVV.